This TCR beta chain derives from a study of blood T cell repertoires in COVID-19. The sample holds one count of this clone. Method: immunoSEQ multiplex PCR; TCRdb's copy keeps in-frame clones and lacks some. The data hold some 160,000 clones, with 65% to 85% observed a single time. Deletions cut 3 bases from V and 6 bases from J, with 15 bases between. CDR1 is GTSNPN, CDR2 SVGIG, per germline (reference sequence). This CDR3 has 15 amino acids. The chain recombines TRBV30 with TRBJ1-6; TRBD1 is a possible D gene (6 bases). This sequence originates from a man between 65 and 80 years old with active or convalescent COVID-19. Sequenced: peripheral blood. In nucleotides, the CDR3 is TGTGCCTGGAGAGGGACACTGGCCTTTAATTCACCCCTCCACTTT. Its translation is CAWRGTLAFNSPLHF.